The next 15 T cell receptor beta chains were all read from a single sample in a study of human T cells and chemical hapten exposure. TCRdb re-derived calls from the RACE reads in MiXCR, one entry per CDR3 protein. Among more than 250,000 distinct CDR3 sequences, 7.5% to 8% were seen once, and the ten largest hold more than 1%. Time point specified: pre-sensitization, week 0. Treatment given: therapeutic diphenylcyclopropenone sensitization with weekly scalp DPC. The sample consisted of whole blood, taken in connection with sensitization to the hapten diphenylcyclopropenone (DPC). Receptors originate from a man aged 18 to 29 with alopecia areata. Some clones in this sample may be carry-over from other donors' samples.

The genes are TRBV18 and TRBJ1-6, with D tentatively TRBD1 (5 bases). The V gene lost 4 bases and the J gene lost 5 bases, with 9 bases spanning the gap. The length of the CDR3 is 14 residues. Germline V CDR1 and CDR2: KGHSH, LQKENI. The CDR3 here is CASSLGTDNSPLHF. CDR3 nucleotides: TGTGCCAGCTCACTCGGGACTGATAATTCACCCCTCCACTTT. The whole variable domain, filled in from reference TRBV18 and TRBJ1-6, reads NAGVMQNPRHLVRRRGQEARLRCSPMKGHSHVYWYRQLPEEGLKFMVYLQKENIIDESGMPKERFSAEFPKEGPSILRIQQVVRGDSAAYFCASSLGTDNSPLHFGNGTRLTVT.

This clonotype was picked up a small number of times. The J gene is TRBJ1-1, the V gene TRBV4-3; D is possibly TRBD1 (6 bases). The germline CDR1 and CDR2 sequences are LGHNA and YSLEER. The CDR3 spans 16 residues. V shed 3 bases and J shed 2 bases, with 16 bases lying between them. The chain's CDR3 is CASSQGRGLRNTEAFF. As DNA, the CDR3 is TGCGCCAGCAGCCAGGGCCGGGGGCTGCGTAACACTGAAGCTTTCTTT.

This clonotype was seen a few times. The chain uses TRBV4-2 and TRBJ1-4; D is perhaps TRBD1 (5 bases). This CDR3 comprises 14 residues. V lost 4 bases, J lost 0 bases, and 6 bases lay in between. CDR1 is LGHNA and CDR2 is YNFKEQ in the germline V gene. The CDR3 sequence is CASSPGTTNEKLFF. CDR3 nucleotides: TGTGCCAGCAGCCCAGGGACAACTAATGAAAAACTGTTTTTT.

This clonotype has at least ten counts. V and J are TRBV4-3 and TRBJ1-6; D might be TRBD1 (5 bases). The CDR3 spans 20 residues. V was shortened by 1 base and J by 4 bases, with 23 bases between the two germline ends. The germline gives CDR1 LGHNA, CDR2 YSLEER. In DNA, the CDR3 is TGCGCCAGCAGCCAAGGGAGGGGTCCGGGGAGGTATAGGTATAATTCACCCCTCCACTTT. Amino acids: CASSQGRGPGRYRYNSPLHF.

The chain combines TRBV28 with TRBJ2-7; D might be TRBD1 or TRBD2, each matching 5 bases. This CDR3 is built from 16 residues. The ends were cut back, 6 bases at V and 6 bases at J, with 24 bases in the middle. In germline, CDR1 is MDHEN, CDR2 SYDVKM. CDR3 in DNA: TGTGCCAGCAGCTCCTCGTGGGGACGAAAGTTCTTCGAGCAGTACTTC. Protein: CASSSSWGRKFFEQYF.

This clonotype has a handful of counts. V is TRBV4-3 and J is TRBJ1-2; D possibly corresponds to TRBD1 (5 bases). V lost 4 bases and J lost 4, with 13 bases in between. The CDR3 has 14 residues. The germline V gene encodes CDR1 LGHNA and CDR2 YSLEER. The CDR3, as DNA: TGCGCCAGCAGCCGAGAATTCGGGACCTATGGCTACACCTTC. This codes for CASSREFGTYGYTF.

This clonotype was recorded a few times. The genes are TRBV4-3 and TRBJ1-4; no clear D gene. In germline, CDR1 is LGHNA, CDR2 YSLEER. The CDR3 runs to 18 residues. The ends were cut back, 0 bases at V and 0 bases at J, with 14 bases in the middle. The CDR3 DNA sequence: TGCGCCAGCAGCCAAGACGGACCCGAGTTTGCAACTAATGAAAAACTGTTTTTT. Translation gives CASSQDGPEFATNEKLFF.

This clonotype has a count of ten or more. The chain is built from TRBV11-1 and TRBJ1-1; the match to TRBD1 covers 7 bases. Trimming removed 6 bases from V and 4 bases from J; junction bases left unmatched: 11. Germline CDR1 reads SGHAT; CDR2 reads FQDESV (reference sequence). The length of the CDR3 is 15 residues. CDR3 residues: CASRKDRSSATEAFF. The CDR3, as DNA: TGTGCCAGCAGAAAGGACAGGAGTTCGGCCACTGAAGCTTTCTTT.

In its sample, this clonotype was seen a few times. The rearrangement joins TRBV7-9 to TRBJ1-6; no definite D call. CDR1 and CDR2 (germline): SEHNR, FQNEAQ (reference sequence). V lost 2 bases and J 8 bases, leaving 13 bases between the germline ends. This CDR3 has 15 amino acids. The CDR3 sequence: CASSLSRAWDSPLHF. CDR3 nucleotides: TGTGCCAGCAGCTTAAGCCGGGCGTGGGATTCACCCCTCCACTTT.

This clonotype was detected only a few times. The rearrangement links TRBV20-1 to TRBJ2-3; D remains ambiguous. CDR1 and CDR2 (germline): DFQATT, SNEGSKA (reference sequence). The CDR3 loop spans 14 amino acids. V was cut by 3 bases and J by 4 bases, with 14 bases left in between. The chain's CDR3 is CSARSSSSADTQYF. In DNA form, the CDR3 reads TGCAGTGCTAGGAGCTCTAGTTCCGCAGATACGCAGTATTTT.

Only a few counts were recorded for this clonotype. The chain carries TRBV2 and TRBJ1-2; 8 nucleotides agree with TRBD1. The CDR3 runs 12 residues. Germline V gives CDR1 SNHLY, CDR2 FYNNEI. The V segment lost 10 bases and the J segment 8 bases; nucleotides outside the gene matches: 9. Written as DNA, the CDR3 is TGTGCCATCCTCGACAGGGGAGACGGCTACACCTTC. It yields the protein CAILDRGDGYTF.

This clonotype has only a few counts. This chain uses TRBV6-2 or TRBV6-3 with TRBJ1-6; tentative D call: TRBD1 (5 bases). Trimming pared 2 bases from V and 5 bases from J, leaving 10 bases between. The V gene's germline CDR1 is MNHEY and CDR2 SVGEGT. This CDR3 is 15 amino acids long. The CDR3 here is CASSYQGTDNSPLHF. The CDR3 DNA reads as TGTGCCAGCAGTTACCAAGGGACGGATAATTCACCCCTCCACTTT.

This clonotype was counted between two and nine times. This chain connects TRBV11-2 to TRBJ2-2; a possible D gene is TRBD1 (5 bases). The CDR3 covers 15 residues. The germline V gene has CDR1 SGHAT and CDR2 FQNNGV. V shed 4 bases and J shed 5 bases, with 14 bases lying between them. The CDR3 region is CASSSTAVRTGELFF. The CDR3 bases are TGTGCCAGCAGCTCGACAGCCGTGAGGACCGGGGAGCTGTTTTTT.

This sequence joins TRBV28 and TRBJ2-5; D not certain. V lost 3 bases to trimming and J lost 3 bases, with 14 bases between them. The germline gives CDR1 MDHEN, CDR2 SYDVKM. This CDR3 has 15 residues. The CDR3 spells CASSFGAQNKETQYF. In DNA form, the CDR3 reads TGTGCCAGCAGTTTCGGAGCTCAAAATAAAGAGACCCAGTACTTC. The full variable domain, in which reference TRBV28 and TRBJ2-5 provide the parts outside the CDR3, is DVKVTQSSRYLVKRTGEKVFLECVQDMDHENMFWYRQDPGLGLRLIYFSYDVKMKEKGDIPEGYSVSREKKERFSLILESASTNQTSMYLCASSFGAQNKETQYFGPGTRLLVL.

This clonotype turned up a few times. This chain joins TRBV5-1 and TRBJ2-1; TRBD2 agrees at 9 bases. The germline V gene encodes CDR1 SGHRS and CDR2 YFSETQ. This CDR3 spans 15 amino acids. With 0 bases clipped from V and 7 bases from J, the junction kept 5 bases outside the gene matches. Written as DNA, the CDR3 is TGCGCCAGCAGCTTGGCGCTAGCGGGGTCTAATGAGCAGTTCTTC. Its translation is CASSLALAGSNEQFF.